Reported below is one TCR beta chain. Its antigen remains unidentified. This sample is drawn from a study of cytomegalovirus exposure and HLA in healthy donors. The PCR employed 60 Vbeta primers together with 13 Jbeta primers. Method: immunoSEQ multiplex PCR; TCRdb's copy keeps in-frame clones and lacks some. The table lists roughly 150,000 clones, 78% of them singletons. J was trimmed by 4 bases and V by 6 bases; bases with no gene match: 3. Germline CDR1 reads MNHEY; CDR2 reads SVGAGI. CDR3 length: 12 residues. Overall study findings and caveats: There were reportedly fewer N-insertions in an Asian-associated ancestry cluster than the roughly 700-donor mean, in a later analysis. When presence/absence was analysed, sequencing depth was taken to be roughly uniform across donors. Follow-up analysis seemed to connect common viral pathogens with several of the most significant clusters identified. What was likely a sequencing artifact was a cluster of highly shared sequence variants.

This TCR was recovered from a male donor in good health and CMV-seronegative. The V gene is TRBV6-5, the J gene TRBJ2-7; TRBD1 matches at 7 bases. Specimen: PBMCs. The CDR3 sequence is CASRGTVYEQYF. CDR3 DNA: TGTGCCAGCAGGGGGACAGTTTACGAGCAGTACTTC.